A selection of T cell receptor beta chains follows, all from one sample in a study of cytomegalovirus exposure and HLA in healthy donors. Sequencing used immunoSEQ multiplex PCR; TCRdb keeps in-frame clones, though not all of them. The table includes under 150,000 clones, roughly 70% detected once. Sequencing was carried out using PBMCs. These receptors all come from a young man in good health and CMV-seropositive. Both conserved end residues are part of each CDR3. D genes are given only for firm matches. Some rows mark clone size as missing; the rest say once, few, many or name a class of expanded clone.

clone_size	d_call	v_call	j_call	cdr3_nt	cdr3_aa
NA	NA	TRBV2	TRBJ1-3	TGTGCCAGCAGTGTCACAACCCAGGGCCCTGGAAACACCATATATTTT	CASSVTTQGPGNTIYF
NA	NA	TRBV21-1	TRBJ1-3	TGTGCCAGCAGCAATATAAACACCATATATTTT	CASSNINTIYF
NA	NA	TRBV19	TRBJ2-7	TGTGCCAGTAGTATGGATGGTAGCGGCTTCTACGAGCAGTACTTC	CASSMDGSGFYEQYF
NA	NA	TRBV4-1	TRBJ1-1	TGCGCCAGCAGAAGCCAGGGCAACACTGAAGCTTTCTTT	CASRSQGNTEAFF
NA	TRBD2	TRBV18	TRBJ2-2	TGTGCCAGCTCAGTCGCGGGGGACACCGGGGAGCTGTTTTTT	CASSVAGDTGELFF
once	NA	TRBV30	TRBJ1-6	TGTGCCTGGAGTCTCAGACAGGACCGCCTGGCCCCTAATTCACCCCTCCACTTT	CAWSLRQDRLAPNSPLHF
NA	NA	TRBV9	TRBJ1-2	TGTGCCAGCAGCGTAGGCCAACTCCAAGGCTACACCTTC	CASSVGQLQGYTF
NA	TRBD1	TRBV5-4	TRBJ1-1	TGTGCCAGCAGCTTGGGGGGACAGGGGTCCACTGAAGCTTTCTTT	CASSLGGQGSTEAFF
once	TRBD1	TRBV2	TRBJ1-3	TGTGCCAGCAACCCGGGACAGTTCTCTGGAAACACCATATATTTT	CASNPGQFSGNTIYF
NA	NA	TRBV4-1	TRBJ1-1	TGCGCCAGCAGCCATTTAGCTTTCACTGAAGCTTTCTTT	CASSHLAFTEAFF
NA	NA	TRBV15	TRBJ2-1	TGTGCCACCAGCAGAGATCTCGGACAGATCGGGAATGAGCAGTTCTTC	CATSRDLGQIGNEQFF
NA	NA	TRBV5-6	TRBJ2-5	TGTGCCAGCAGCTTTTTTACCATTGAGCACCAAGAGACCCAGTACTTC	CASSFFTIEHQETQYF
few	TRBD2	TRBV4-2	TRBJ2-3	TGTGCCAGCAGCCTATCAGCGGGGGCCGACACAGATACGCAGTATTTT	CASSLSAGADTDTQYF
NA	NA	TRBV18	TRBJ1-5	TGTGCCAGCTCACCCTTAAGGACAGTTAATAGCAATCAGCCCCAGCATTTT	CASSPLRTVNSNQPQHF
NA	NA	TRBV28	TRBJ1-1	TGTGCCAGCAGCATAAACCCCCCCGGTACTGAAGCTTTCTTT	CASSINPPGTEAFF
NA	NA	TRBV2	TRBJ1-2	TGTGCCAGCAGTGATAAAAGCAACTATGGCTACACCTTC	CASSDKSNYGYTF
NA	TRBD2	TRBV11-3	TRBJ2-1	TGTGCCAGCTCCGGGGGGAACTCCTACAATGAGCAGTTCTTC	CASSGGNSYNEQFF
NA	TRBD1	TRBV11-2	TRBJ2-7	TGTGCCAGCAGCTTAGAAACCGGGACAGGCCTCGGCGAGCAGTACTTC	CASSLETGTGLGEQYF
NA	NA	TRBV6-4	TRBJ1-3	TGTGCCAGCGACCTGGGACAATCAAACGGAAACACCATATATTTT	CASDLGQSNGNTIYF
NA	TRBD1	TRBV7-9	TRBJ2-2	TGTGCCAGCAGCTTGTTCGCAGGGGGCCAAACCGGGGAGCTGTTTTTT	CASSLFAGGQTGELFF
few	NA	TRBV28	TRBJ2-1	TGTGCCAGCAGTTTATTTGGGCTGAGCTCCTACAATGAGCAGTTCTTC	CASSLFGLSSYNEQFF
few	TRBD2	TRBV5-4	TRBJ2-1	TGTGCCAGCAGCTTGAGGACTAGCGGGGTTGGGGAGCAGTTCTTC	CASSLRTSGVGEQFF
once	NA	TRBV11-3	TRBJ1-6	TGTGCCAGCAGCCCTGGGTTGGGCCCGAGTTCCTATAATTCACCCCTCCACTTT	CASSPGLGPSSYNSPLHF
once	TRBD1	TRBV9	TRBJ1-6	TGTGCCAGCAGCACAGGGGGGCCGGCGGATTCACCCCTCCACTTT	CASSTGGPADSPLHF
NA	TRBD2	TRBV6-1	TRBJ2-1	TGTGCCAGCAGTGAGGGGTCGAGCGGGGGGGATGAGCAGTTCTTC	CASSEGSSGGDEQFF
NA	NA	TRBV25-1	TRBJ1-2	TGTGCCAGCAGTGAAGGGGGGAGAGCCTATGGCTACACCTTC	CASSEGGRAYGYTF
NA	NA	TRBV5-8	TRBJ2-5	TGTGCCAGCAGCTGGGCTGGTCGGGGTGGAGAGACCCAGTACTTC	CASSWAGRGGETQYF
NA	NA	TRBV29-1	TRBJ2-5	TGCAGCGTTTCCCAGAATCAAGAGACCCAGTACTTC	CSVSQNQETQYF
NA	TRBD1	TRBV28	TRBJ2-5	TGTGCCAGCAGTTACCCAAAACAGGGGTTTAAGGCGGAGACCCAGTACTTC	CASSYPKQGFKAETQYF
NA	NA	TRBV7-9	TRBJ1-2	TGTTCCAGCAGCTCCACAGGAATTAACTATGGCTACACCTTC	CSSSSTGINYGYTF
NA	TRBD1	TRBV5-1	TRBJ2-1	TGCGCCAGCAGCCCGGGACAGGCGGTCTACAATGAGCAGTTCTTC	CASSPGQAVYNEQFF
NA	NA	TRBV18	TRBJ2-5	TGTGCCAGCTCCCCATTTGGATCGGGGAAGACCCAGTACTTC	CASSPFGSGKTQYF
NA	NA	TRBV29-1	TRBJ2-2	TGCAGCGTTGAACTACGCTACGGGGAGCTGTTTTTT	CSVELRYGELFF
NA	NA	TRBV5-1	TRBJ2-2	TGCGCCAGCAGCTGGGCGCCGAACACCGGGGAGCTGTTTTTT	CASSWAPNTGELFF
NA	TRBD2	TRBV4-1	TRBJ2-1	TGCGCCAGCAGCCAAGATGAGCGGGGGGCGGCCAATGAGCAGTTCTTC	CASSQDERGAANEQFF
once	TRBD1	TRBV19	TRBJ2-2	TGTGCCAGTAGATTCCGGGACAGGGGAACCGGGGAGCTGTTTTTT	CASRFRDRGTGELFF
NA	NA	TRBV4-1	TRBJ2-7	TGCGCCAGCAGCCCCGACAGACAGAACTACGAGCAGTACTTC	CASSPDRQNYEQYF